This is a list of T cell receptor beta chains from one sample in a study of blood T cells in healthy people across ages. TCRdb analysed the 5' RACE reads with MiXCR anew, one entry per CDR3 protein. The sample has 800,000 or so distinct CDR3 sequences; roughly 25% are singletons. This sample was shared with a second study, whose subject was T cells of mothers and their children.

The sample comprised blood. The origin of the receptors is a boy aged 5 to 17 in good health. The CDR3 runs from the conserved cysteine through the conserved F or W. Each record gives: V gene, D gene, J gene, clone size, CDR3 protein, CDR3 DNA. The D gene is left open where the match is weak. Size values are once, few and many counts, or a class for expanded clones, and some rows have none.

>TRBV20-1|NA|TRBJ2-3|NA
CSATGPGDTQYF
TGCAGTGCTACAGGCCCGGGCGATACGCAGTATTTT
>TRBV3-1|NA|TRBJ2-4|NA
CASSQIQGENIQYF
TGTGCCAGCAGCCAGATACAGGGAGAAAACATTCAGTACTTC
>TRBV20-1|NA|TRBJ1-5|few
CSASQGNQPQHF
TGCAGTGCTTCACAGGGAAATCAGCCCCAGCATTTT
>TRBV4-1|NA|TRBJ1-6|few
CASSQVTASSYNSPLHF
TGCGCCAGCAGCCAAGTGACGGCTAGCTCCTATAATTCACCCCTCCACTTT
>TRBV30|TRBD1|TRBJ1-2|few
CALTSGQAANYGYTF
TGTGCCTTAACCTCTGGACAGGCGGCTAACTATGGCTACACCTTC
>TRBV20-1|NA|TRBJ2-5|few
CSAIRPGSGETQYF
TGCAGTGCTATACGGCCCGGCTCGGGAGAGACCCAGTACTTC
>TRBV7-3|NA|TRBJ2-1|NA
CASSLIAALVDEQFF
TGTGCCAGCAGCTTAATAGCGGCCTTAGTAGATGAGCAGTTCTTC
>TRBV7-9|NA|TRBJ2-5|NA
CASSLGQGTQETRYF
TGTGCCAGCAGCTTAGGTCAGGGGACCCAAGAGACCCGGTACTTC
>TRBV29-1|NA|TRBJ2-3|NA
CSVVLGTHRTDTQYF
TGCAGCGTTGTGCTAGGGACCCACCGCACAGATACGCAGTATTTT
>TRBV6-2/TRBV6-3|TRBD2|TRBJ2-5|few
CASIGLAGGTGGQYF
TGTGCCAGCATCGGACTAGCGGGAGGCACAGGGGGCCAGTACTTC
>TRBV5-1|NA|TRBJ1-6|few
CASSFDSLNSPLHF
TGCGCCAGCAGCTTCGACAGCTTGAATTCACCCCTCCACTTT
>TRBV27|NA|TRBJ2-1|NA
CASSLSFDEQFF
TGTGCCAGCAGTTTATCGTTCGATGAGCAGTTCTTC
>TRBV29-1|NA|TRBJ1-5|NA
CRLGHGTYSNQPQHF
TGCAGGTTGGGACATGGGACGTATAGCAATCAGCCCCAGCATTTT
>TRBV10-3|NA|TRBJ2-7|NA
CAIKKGPLSSYEQYF
TGTGCCATCAAGAAGGGGCCGTTGAGCTCCTACGAGCAGTACTTC
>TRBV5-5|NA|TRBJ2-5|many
CASSLMGTQYF
TGTGCCAGCAGCTTGATGGGGACCCAGTACTTC
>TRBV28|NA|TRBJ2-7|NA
CASSTRGEQYF
TGTGCCAGCAGCACTCGGGGGGAGCAGTACTTC
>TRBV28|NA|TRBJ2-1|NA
CASRGRDSSYNEQFF
TGTGCCAGCAGGGGCCGGGACTCCTCCTACAATGAGCAGTTCTTC
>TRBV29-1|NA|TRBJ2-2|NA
CSVDGRTGELFF
TGCAGCGTCGATGGAAGAACCGGGGAGCTGTTTTTT
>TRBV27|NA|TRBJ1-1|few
CASRPLGGNTEAFF
TGTGCCAGCAGACCCTTGGGGGGAAACACTGAAGCTTTCTTT
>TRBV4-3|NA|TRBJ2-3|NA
CASSREPYRRGGSTDTQYF
TGCGCCAGCAGCCGAGAACCCTACCGTCGTGGGGGGAGCACAGATACGCAGTATTTT
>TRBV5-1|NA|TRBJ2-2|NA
CASSLSVIGAGELFF
TGCGCCAGCAGCTTGTCCGTGATTGGGGCCGGGGAGCTGTTTTTT
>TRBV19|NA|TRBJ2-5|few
CASRTPGQETQYF
TGTGCCAGTAGAACCCCCGGTCAAGAGACCCAGTACTTC
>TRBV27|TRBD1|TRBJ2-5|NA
CASRINGQGALETQYF
TGTGCCAGCAGAATAAATGGACAGGGGGCTCTGGAGACCCAGTACTTC
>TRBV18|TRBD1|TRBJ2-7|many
CASSSGQGYEQYF
TGTGCCAGCTCGTCGGGACAGGGCTACGAGCAGTACTTC
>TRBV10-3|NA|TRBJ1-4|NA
CAISQGSEKLFF
TGTGCCATCAGCCAAGGGAGTGAAAAACTGTTTTTT
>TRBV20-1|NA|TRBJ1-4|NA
CSAYPSGGEKLFF
TGCAGTGCTTACCCCTCGGGAGGGGAAAAACTGTTTTTT
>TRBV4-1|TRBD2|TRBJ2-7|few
CASSQDPLAVSYEQYF
TGCGCCAGCAGCCAAGATCCACTAGCGGTCTCCTACGAGCAGTACTTC
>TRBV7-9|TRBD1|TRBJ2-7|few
CASSRGTVTYEQYF
TGTGCCAGCAGCCGTGGGACAGTCACCTACGAGCAGTACTTC
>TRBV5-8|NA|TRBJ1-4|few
CASSIDSSIVEKLFF
TGTGCCAGCAGCATTGACAGTTCAATCGTTGAAAAACTGTTTTTT
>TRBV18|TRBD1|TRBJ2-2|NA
CASSRSGGFANTGELFF
TGTGCCAGCTCACGTTCAGGGGGCTTTGCGAACACCGGGGAGCTGTTTTTT
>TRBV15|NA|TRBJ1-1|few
CATSRDYETPGTEAFF
TGTGCCACCAGCAGAGATTATGAGACGCCTGGTACTGAAGCTTTCTTT
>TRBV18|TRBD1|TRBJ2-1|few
CASSLFGQGLGEQFF
TGTGCCAGCTCACTTTTCGGACAGGGGTTGGGTGAGCAGTTCTTC
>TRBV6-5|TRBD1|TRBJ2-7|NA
CASSRTGSDEQYF
TGTGCCAGCAGTCGGACAGGGTCCGACGAGCAGTACTTC
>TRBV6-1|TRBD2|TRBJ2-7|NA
CASIPGLAGSTTYEQYF
TGTGCCAGCATCCCCGGACTAGCGGGATCCACGACCTACGAGCAGTACTTC
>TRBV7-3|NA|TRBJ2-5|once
CASSSALEETQYF
TGTGCCAGCAGCTCTGCGCTCGAAGAGACCCAGTACTTC
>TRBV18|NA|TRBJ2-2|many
CASSPSRDGQYTGELFF
TGTGCCAGCTCACCAAGTCGAGATGGACAGTACACCGGGGAGCTGTTTTTT
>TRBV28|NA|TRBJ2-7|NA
CASSLWAVDEQYF
TGTGCTAGCAGTTTATGGGCAGTGGACGAGCAGTACTTC
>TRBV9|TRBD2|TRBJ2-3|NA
CASSVDLAGAGTQYF
TGTGCCAGCAGCGTAGATCTAGCGGGGGCAGGTACGCAGTATTTT
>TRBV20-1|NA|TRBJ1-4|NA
CSAKQGGRTNEKLFF
TGCAGTGCTAAACAGGGAGGGAGAACTAATGAAAAACTGTTTTTT
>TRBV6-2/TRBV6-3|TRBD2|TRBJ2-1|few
CASSLGGGPFNEQFF
TGTGCCAGCAGTTTGGGCGGGGGGCCTTTCAATGAGCAGTTCTTC
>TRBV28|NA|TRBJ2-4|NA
CASSLGQVPKNIQYF
TGTGCCAGCAGTTTAGGGCAGGTCCCCAAAAACATTCAGTACTTC
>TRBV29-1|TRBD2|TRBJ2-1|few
CSVGGASGGEINEQFF
TGCAGCGTTGGAGGCGCTAGCGGGGGGGAAATCAATGAGCAGTTCTTC
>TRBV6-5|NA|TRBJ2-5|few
CASSYDWGGRETQYF
TGTGCCAGCAGTTACGATTGGGGGGGCAGAGAGACCCAGTACTTC
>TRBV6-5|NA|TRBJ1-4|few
CASSYSMAGVNEKLFF
TGTGCCAGCAGTTACTCGATGGCAGGGGTAAATGAAAAACTGTTTTTT
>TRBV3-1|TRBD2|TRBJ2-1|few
CASSQDSSSGSKLNEQFF
TGTGCCAGCAGCCAAGATTCGTCTAGCGGGAGTAAACTTAATGAGCAGTTCTTC
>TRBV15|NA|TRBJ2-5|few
CATSRREAPGTQYF
TGTGCCACCAGTAGGAGGGAAGCTCCGGGGACCCAGTACTTC
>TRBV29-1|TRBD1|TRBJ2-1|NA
CSGIRTGTYNEQFF
TGCAGCGGCATAAGGACAGGCACCTACAATGAGCAGTTCTTC
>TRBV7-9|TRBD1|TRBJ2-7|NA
CASSSTGTGGGHEQYF
TGTGCCAGCAGCAGCACCGGGACAGGGGGCGGCCACGAGCAGTACTTC
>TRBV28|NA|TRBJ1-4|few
CASSDGTFNEKLFF
TGTGCCAGCAGTGACGGGACCTTCAATGAAAAACTGTTTTTT
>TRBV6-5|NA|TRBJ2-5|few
CASSYSKLRGIETQYF
TGTGCCAGCAGTTACTCGAAGCTCAGGGGAATAGAGACCCAGTACTTC
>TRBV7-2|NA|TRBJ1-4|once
CASSASGEKNEKLFF
TGTGCCAGCAGCGCCTCCGGGGAAAAAAATGAAAAACTGTTTTTT
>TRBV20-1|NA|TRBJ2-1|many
CSATRNNEQFF
TGCAGTGCCACCCGCAACAATGAGCAGTTCTTC
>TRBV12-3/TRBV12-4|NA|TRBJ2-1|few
CASSGWRYHDEQFF
TGTGCCAGCAGCGGTTGGAGATATCACGATGAGCAGTTCTTC
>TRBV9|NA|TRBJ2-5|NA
CASSVAGGGAETQYF
TGTGCCAGCAGCGTAGCCGGGGGCGGAGCGGAGACCCAGTACTTC
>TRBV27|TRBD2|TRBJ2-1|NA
CASSHKLAGAHNEQFF
TGTGCCAGCAGTCATAAACTAGCGGGAGCTCACAATGAGCAGTTCTTC
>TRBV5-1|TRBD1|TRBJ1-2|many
CASRDRVYGYTF
TGCGCCAGCCGTGACAGGGTTTATGGCTACACCTTC
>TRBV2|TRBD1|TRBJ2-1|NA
CASRMDRGGHNEQFF
TGTGCCAGCAGGATGGACAGGGGAGGTCACAATGAGCAGTTCTTC